Detailed here is one T cell receptor beta chain. Its target is unknown. This record belongs to a study of T cell responses to AZD1222 COVID-19 vaccine. The V segment lost 3 bases and the J segment 6 bases; nucleotides outside the gene matches: 4. Germline CDR1 reads SGHTA; CDR2 reads FQGNSA. The CDR3 spans 16 residues. Data came from immunoSEQ multiplex PCR; TCRdb stores just in-frame clones and leaves some out. The table has hundreds of thousands of clones, under 95% seen once. General study points: The span of vaccine-associated CD4 TCRs extended across spike, with dominance at 160-218 and 743-854. Only six or seven AZD1222 recipients tested seropositive at baseline. Females outnumbered males among donors, who were mostly white British; clonal diversity was possibly underestimated.

Here the sequenced sample was peripheral blood, taken on day 0 of MenACWY control vaccination. The clonotype originates from an adult in good health. The V gene is TRBV7-2, the J gene TRBJ1-6; TRBD1 aligns across 11 bases. Here the CDR3 DNA reads TGTGCCAGCAGCTTCCCGGGACAGGGGGTTAATTCACCCCTCCACTTT. Translated: CASSFPGQGVNSPLHF.